The T cell receptor beta chain described here comes from a study of blood T cell repertoires in COVID-19. Clones were read by immunoSEQ multiplex PCR, and TCRdb kept only the in-frame ones, dropping some. The data show 70,000 to 90,000 clones, with approximately 79% seen just once and roughly 10% held by the top ten. Germline V lookup: CDR1 SNHLY, CDR2 FYNNEI. Trimming shortened V by 7 bases and J by 5 bases, and 9 bases separated the two germline ends. This CDR3 has 12 amino acids. What was sequenced was peripheral blood. The clonotype comes from a man aged 70 or older with acute or convalescent COVID-19. The chain is built from TRBV2 and TRBJ2-1; no clear D. The CDR3 sequence is CASTRLNNEQFF. Here the CDR3 DNA reads TGTGCCAGCACGCGACTCAACAATGAGCAGTTCTTC.